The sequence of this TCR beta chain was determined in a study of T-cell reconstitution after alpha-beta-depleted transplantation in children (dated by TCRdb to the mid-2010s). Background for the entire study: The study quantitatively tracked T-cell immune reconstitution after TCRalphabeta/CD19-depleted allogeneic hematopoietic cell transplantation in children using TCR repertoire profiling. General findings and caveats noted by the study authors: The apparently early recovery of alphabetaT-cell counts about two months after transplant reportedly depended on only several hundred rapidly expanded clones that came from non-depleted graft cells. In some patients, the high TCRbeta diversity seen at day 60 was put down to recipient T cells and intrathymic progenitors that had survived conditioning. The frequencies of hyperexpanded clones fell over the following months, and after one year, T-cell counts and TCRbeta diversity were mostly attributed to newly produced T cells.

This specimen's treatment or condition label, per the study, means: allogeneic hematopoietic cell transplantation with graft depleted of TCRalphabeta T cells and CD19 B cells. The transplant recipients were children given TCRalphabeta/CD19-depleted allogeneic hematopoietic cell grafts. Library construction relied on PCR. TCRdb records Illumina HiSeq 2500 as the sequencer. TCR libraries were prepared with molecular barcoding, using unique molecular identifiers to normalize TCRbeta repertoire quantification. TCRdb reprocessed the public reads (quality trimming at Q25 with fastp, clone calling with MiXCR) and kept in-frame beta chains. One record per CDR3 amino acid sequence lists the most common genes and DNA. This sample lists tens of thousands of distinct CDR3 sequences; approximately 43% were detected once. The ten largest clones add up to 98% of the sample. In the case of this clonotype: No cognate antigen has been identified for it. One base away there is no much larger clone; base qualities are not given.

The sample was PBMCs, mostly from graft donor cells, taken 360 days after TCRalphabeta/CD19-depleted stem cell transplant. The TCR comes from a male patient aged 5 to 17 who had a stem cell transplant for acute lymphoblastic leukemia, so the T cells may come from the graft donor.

The CDR3 amino acid sequence is: CASGALAGLDTQYF. The bases are TGTGCCAGCGGCGCGCTAGCGGGATTAGATACGCAGTATTTT. The chain links TRBV6-1 with TRBJ2-3; 9 of the junction bases match TRBD2. From the cysteine up to the phenylalanine, the CDR3 has a length of 14 residues. The kept DNA is CDR3 alone, 42 bases in frame from the first base. Sequences MNHNS (CDR1) and SASEGT (CDR2) are obtained from the germline V gene. The germline V end is reduced by 8 bases and the J end by 5 bases; junction bases left unmatched: 8.